A single sample gave rise to the 21 T cell receptor beta chains below, sequenced in a study of HIV-infected children after antiretroviral therapy interruption. Treatment of the sample: PENTA 11 planned treatment interruption arm or continuous ART arm. A 3' RACE protocol on RNA, with unique molecular identifiers, produced the TCR library. Using its own MiXCR run on the 3' RACE reads, TCRdb lists one record per CDR3 protein. Of 35,000 to 50,000 distinct CDR3 sequences in the sample, just over 6.5% are singletons; the top ten hold about 0.91%. The sample consisted of CD45RA+ CD4+ T cells from PBMCs, pooled from several time points, taken from a donor given antiretroviral therapy, either interrupted or continuous. Subset here: naive CD4+ CD45RA+ CD45RO- T cells. The source of these receptors is a pool of human donors with HIV.

This clonotype is classed as medium-sized. The chain links TRBV6-4 to TRBJ2-7; no reliable D call. V dropped 3 bases and J dropped 10 bases, with 13 bases sitting between them. The CDR3 extends over 12 amino acids. Germline V gene lookup returns CDR1 MRHNA and CDR2 SNTAGT. The CDR3 coding sequence is TGTGCCAGCAGTGATGAAGGTGATGAACAGTACTTC. Translating gives CASSDEGDEQYF.

This clonotype was recorded many times. The J gene is TRBJ2-1, the V gene TRBV19; 8 nucleotides line up with TRBD2. V lost 4 bases and J lost 15; bases outside the gene matches: 8. The V gene's germline CDR1 is LNHDA and CDR2 SQIVND (reference sequence). CDR3 length: 12 amino acids. The CDR3 sequence is CASSTKRTSLFF. The CDR3 bases are TGTGCCAGTAGTACGAAACGGACTAGCCTGTTCTTC.

Ten or more counts support this clonotype. The V call is TRBV12-3 or TRBV12-4, the J call TRBJ1-2, with D hard to call. Trimming took off 8 bases at V and 0 bases at J, with 10 bases between the two ends. The CDR3 length is 13 residues. CDR3 loop: CASQVRSNYGYTF. In DNA form, the CDR3 reads TGTGCCAGCCAAGTAAGGTCTAACTATGGCTACACCTTC.

Ten or more counts support this clonotype. The chain carries TRBV5-1 and TRBJ2-1, with TRBD2 matching over 9 bases. Germline assignment: CDR1 SGHRS and CDR2 YFSETQ. Trimming took 4 bases from V and 9 from J; bases not matched to a gene: 11. This CDR3 is built from 15 residues. CDR3 sequence reads: CASSAVAGVTGEQFF. The CDR3 DNA reads TGCGCCAGCAGCGCCGTAGCGGGAGTAACGGGTGAGCAGTTCTTC.

There are many counts of this clonotype. This sequence joins TRBV12-3 or TRBV12-4 and TRBJ2-7; D is unresolved. This CDR3 region has 13 residues. Trimming removed 6 bases from V and 7 bases from J, with 16 bases in between. DNA of the CDR3: TGTGCCAGCAGCTACGGCCCGGTGGTTGAGCAGTACTTC. As protein: CASSYGPVVEQYF.

The sample holds a few counts of this clonotype. The rearrangement links TRBV10-3 to TRBJ2-7; TRBD1 matches at 9 bases. Germline values: CDR1 ENHRY, CDR2 SYGVKD. V was clipped by 6 bases and J by 2 bases; unmatched bases: 8. The CDR3 contains 15 residues. The CDR3 region is CAISPGQGPAYEQYF. The CDR3 region has the DNA TGTGCCATCAGCCCCGGACAGGGGCCCGCCTACGAGCAGTACTTC.

This clonotype showed up many times. The chain recombines TRBV11-1 with TRBJ2-3; D remains ambiguous. The CDR3 is 13 amino acids. Trimming left V 3 bases short and J 3 bases short, with 7 bases between. Germline CDR1 and CDR2: SGHAT and FQDESV (reference sequence). CDR3 in amino acids: CASSFSPTDTQYF. CDR3 sequence (DNA): TGTGCCAGCAGCTTCTCTCCGACAGATACGCAGTATTTT. The full variable domain, with the rest looked up from reference TRBV11-1 and TRBJ2-3, is EAEVAQSPRYKITEKSQAVAFWCDPISGHATLYWYRQILGQGPELLVQFQDESVVDDSQLPKDRFSAERLKGVDSTLKIQPAELGDSAMYLCASSFSPTDTQYFGPGTRLTVL.

The chain combines TRBV5-5 with TRBJ2-5, with 13 bases lining up with TRBD2. Trimming at V came to 4 bases and at J to 4 bases, leaving 7 bases not matched to a gene. Looked up from germline, CDR1 is SGHKS and CDR2 is YYEKEE (reference sequence). CDR3 size: 16 residues. The CDR3 loop reads CASSPGLAGEGETQYF. CDR3 sequence (DNA): TGTGCCAGCAGCCCCGGACTAGCGGGAGAGGGAGAGACCCAGTACTTC.

At least ten counts were recorded for this clonotype. J is TRBJ1-5 and V is TRBV19; D unresolved. Trimming shortened V by 5 bases and J by 4 bases, and 12 bases separated the two germline ends. This CDR3 spans 14 amino acids. Germline values: CDR1 LNHDA, CDR2 SQIVND (reference sequence). The CDR3 nucleotides are TGTGCCAGTAGTGATCGGAGAGGAAATCAGCCCCAGCATTTT. Encoded protein: CASSDRRGNQPQHF.

This clonotype occurred many times. The chain uses TRBV12-3 or TRBV12-4 and TRBJ2-6; D is ambiguous. This CDR3 has 14 residues. V was cut by 5 bases and J by 3 bases, with 8 bases left in between. The CDR3 bases are TGTGCCAGCAGTGATACAGTTGGGGCCAACGTCCTGACTTTC. As protein: CASSDTVGANVLTF.

This clonotype was seen many times. The chain carries TRBV12-3 or TRBV12-4 and TRBJ2-1; 10 bases align to TRBD2. With V trimmed by 6 bases and J by 1 base, 3 bases remained unmatched. The CDR3 extends over 15 amino acids. The CDR3 region is CASSLAGASYNEQFF. CDR3 DNA: TGTGCCAGCAGCCTAGCGGGGGCGTCCTACAATGAGCAGTTCTTC.

This clonotype was counted many times. This chain uses TRBV10-3 with TRBJ1-1; no firm D call. Germline CDR1 ENHRY, CDR2 SYGVKD. The CDR3 is made up of 16 amino acids. The germline V and J ends were trimmed by 6 bases and 5 bases, with 22 bases remaining between them. The CDR3 sequence: CAISDIDLARETEAFF. CDR3 in DNA: TGTGCCATCAGCGATATTGACTTGGCGAGGGAAACTGAAGCTTTCTTT.

This clonotype was seen ten or more times. The chain recombines TRBV4-3 with TRBJ2-6, with 7 bases that match TRBD1. Germline loops: CDR1 LGHNA, CDR2 YSLEER. This CDR3 is built from 18 residues. The V gene end was trimmed by 0 bases and the J gene end by 2 bases; junction bases not matched to a gene: 7. CDR3 protein: CASSQDRGRIAGANVLTF. CDR3 sequence (DNA): TGCGCCAGCAGCCAAGATAGGGGGCGGATTGCTGGGGCCAACGTCCTGACTTTC.

This clonotype has a count of ten or more. The chain recombines TRBV6-2 or TRBV6-3 with TRBJ2-3, with a weak D call TRBD2 (7 bases). This CDR3 is 16 amino acids long. Between the trimmed V and J ends, which lost 2 bases and 5 bases, there was a span of 17 bases. Looked up from germline, CDR1 is MNHEY and CDR2 is SVGEGT. CDR3 sequence: CASSYTLRGGQDTQYF. For the CDR3, the DNA is TGTGCCAGCAGTTACACCCTAAGGGGGGGGCAAGATACGCAGTATTTT.

At least ten counts were recorded for this clonotype. This rearrangement joins TRBV4-1 to TRBJ1-3, with D unresolved. The V end lost 2 bases, the J end lost 0 bases, and 8 bases lay between the germline ends. The CDR3 is 15 residues long. Germline V CDR1 and CDR2: MGHRA, YSYEKL. This chain's CDR3 is CASSQIGTSGNTIYF. The DNA for the CDR3 is TGCGCCAGCAGCCAAATCGGAACCTCTGGAAACACCATATATTTT.

In this sample, this clonotype turned up many times. The CDR3 nucleotides are TGCAGTGCTAGGAGTTGGCTAGCCGCCCAGTACGAGCAGTACTTC. The encoded protein is CSARSWLAAQYEQYF. The rearrangement uses TRBV20-1 and TRBJ2-7; possible D gene TRBD2, 5 bases. The CDR3 totals 15 residues. The V end was cut by 3 bases, the J end by 4 bases, with 19 bases between. Germline CDR1 is DFQATT and CDR2 is SNEGSKA (reference sequence).

This clonotype showed up many times. The V gene is TRBV7-8, the J gene TRBJ1-5; a possible D gene is TRBD1 (5 bases). Germline lookup yields CDR1 SGHVS and CDR2 FQNEAQ. This CDR3 contains 17 residues. V shed 1 base and J shed 2 bases, with 15 bases lying between them. CDR3 DNA: TGTGCCAGCAGCTTAGAAGTTCGACAGAGGGGCAATCAGCCCCAGCATTTT. Its translation is CASSLEVRQRGNQPQHF.

This clonotype came up many times. The chain couples TRBV27 to TRBJ1-1; the match to TRBD1 covers 7 bases. The germline CDR1 and CDR2 sequences are MNHEY and SMNVEV (reference sequence). V was clipped by 0 bases and J by 1 base; unmatched bases: 5. The CDR3 sequence is 16 residues long. DNA of the CDR3: TGTGCCAGCAGTTTATCGACAGGGCCAAGGAACACTGAAGCTTTCTTT. As protein: CASSLSTGPRNTEAFF.

In this sample, this clonotype turned up many times. The chain has TRBV4-1 and TRBJ2-7; 8 nucleotides agree with TRBD1. Trimming cost V 4 bases and J 5 bases; bases outside gene matches: 10. Per the germline V gene, CDR1 is MGHRA and CDR2 is YSYEKL. The CDR3 length is 15 residues. The CDR3 DNA reads as TGCGCCAGCAGCCCCCTTGGTGGCAGGGGGCACGAGCAGTACTTC. It translates to CASSPLGGRGHEQYF.

Many counts were recorded for this clonotype. The chain couples TRBV12-3 or TRBV12-4 to TRBJ2-1; D is ambiguous. CDR3 size: 12 residues. Trimming pared 1 base from V and 6 bases from J, leaving 4 bases between. CDR3 residues: CASSLVTNEQFF. For the CDR3, the DNA is TGTGCCAGCAGTTTAGTAACCAATGAGCAGTTCTTC.

This clonotype has ten or more counts. The gene calls are TRBV12-3 or TRBV12-4 and TRBJ1-5, with unresolved D. The V and J ends lost 3 bases and 0 bases respectively, with 6 bases between them. The CDR3 length is 14 residues. The CDR3 loop is CASSLAHSNQPQHF. CDR3 in DNA: TGTGCCAGCAGTTTGGCCCATAGCAATCAGCCCCAGCATTTT.